Below, 28 T cell receptor beta chains from the same sample are listed, as sequenced in a study of neurological immune-mediated disorders. TCRdb reprocessed the 5' RACE reads with MiXCR, giving one entry per CDR3 protein. The table records over 45,000 distinct CDR3 sequences, 4.5% to 7% of them present only once. The sample taken for sequencing was CD4+ T cells from blood. These receptors all come from a woman between 18 and 30 years old with multiple sclerosis.

This clonotype was seen ten or more times. V gene TRBV7-9 combines with J gene TRBJ1-1; TRBD1 matches 7 bases. Germline CDR1 reads SEHNR; CDR2 reads FQNEAQ (reference sequence). The CDR3 runs to 14 residues. V was clipped by 5 bases and J by 7 bases; unmatched bases: 10. CDR3: CASSPSRTGGEAFF. As DNA, the CDR3 is TGTGCCAGCAGCCCAAGCCGGACAGGAGGTGAAGCTTTCTTT.

This clonotype has a count of ten or more. The CDR3, as DNA: TGTGCCAGCAGCGTAGATCTCGGGGACAGAGTCCTCAGCGAGCAGTACTTC. Translation: CASSVDLGDRVLSEQYF. The chain joins TRBV9 to TRBJ2-7; TRBD1 matches 7 bases. V lost 0 bases and J lost 6; bases outside the gene matches: 15. The germline V gene has CDR1 SGDLS and CDR2 YYNGEE. The CDR3 is 17 amino acids. The full variable domain, in which reference TRBV9 and TRBJ2-7 provide the parts outside the CDR3, is DSGVTQTPKHLITATGQRVTLRCSPRSGDLSVYWYQQSLDQGLQFLIQYYNGEERAKGNILERFSAQQFPDLHSELNLSSLELGDSALYFCASSVDLGDRVLSEQYFGPGTRLTVT.

Ten or more counts support this clonotype. This chain uses TRBV11-2 with TRBJ2-7, with 12 bases lining up with TRBD2. CDR3 length: 15 residues. Germline V gene sequence: CDR1 SGHAT, CDR2 FQNNGV. Losses at the gene ends were 6 bases for V and 5 bases for J; bases not matched to a gene: 8. The CDR3 DNA is TGTGCCAGCAGTATGACTAGCGGGGGCCGGGACGAGCAGTACTTC. Residues: CASSMTSGGRDEQYF.

At least ten counts were recorded for this clonotype. The chain employs TRBV5-1 and TRBJ2-2; D may be TRBD1 (6 bases). Germline CDR1 and CDR2: SGHRS and YFSETQ. Trimming removed 5 bases from V and 2 bases from J, with 13 bases in between. The CDR3 is made up of 15 amino acids. The CDR3 DNA sequence: TGCGCCAGCAGTGTAGGACAGATTAACACCGGGGAGCTGTTTTTT. Translating it yields CASSVGQINTGELFF.

This clonotype was observed at least ten times. The chain couples TRBV6-2 or TRBV6-3 to TRBJ1-5; D gene uncertain. The CDR3 totals 15 residues. CDR1 and CDR2 from the germline V gene are MNHEY and SVGEGT. Between the trimmed V and J ends, which lost 2 bases and 0 bases, there was a span of 8 bases. The chain's CDR3 is CASSYDTYSNQPQHF. CDR3 nucleotide sequence: TGTGCCAGCAGTTACGACACTTATAGCAATCAGCCCCAGCATTTT.

This clonotype was seen at least ten times. The chain carries TRBV4-2 and TRBJ1-2; 11 bases line up with TRBD1. The length of the CDR3 is 16 residues. The ends lost 1 base at V and 4 bases at J; junction bases unmatched: 5. In germline, CDR1 is LGHNA, CDR2 YNFKEQ. This CDR3 is CASSQGTGGGIYGYTF. The CDR3 nucleotides read TGTGCCAGCAGCCAAGGGACAGGGGGCGGTATCTATGGCTACACCTTC.

The table lists this clonotype with many counts. V and J are TRBV7-2 and TRBJ2-3, with 7 bases identical to TRBD2. CDR1 is SGHTA, CDR2 FQGNSA, per germline. The trim removed 5 bases at V and 2 bases at J, leaving 7 bases unmatched. The length of the CDR3 is 15 residues. CDR3 DNA sequence: TGTGCCAGCAGCCGAGGGGAGGGGTTCACAGATACGCAGTATTTT. Protein: CASSRGEGFTDTQYF.

This rearrangement joins TRBV5-4 to TRBJ1-1; D not resolved. CDR1 SGHNT and CDR2 YYREEE come from the germline V gene (reference sequence). The V and J ends lost 0 bases and 4 bases respectively, with 1 base between them. This CDR3 has 11 amino acids. This CDR3 reads CASSLATEAFF. CDR3 coding DNA: TGTGCCAGCAGCTTGGCCACTGAAGCTTTCTTT.

This clonotype was detected ten times or more. The chain has TRBV6-5 and TRBJ1-6, with TRBD1 as a possible D gene (6 bases). Germline V gives CDR1 MNHEY, CDR2 SVGAGI. V gave up 6 bases and J gave up 6 bases, with 15 bases separating them. The CDR3 is made up of 15 amino acids. As DNA, the CDR3 is TGTGCCAGCAGACGAGACGGACAGTTTAATTCACCCCTCCACTTT. Its translation: CASRRDGQFNSPLHF.

This clonotype was picked up many times. CDR3 region: CSARDDRFNEQFF. The CDR3 DNA reads TGCAGTGCTAGAGACGACAGGTTCAATGAGCAGTTCTTC. The rearrangement links TRBV20-1 to TRBJ2-1; possibly TRBD1 for D (6 bases). The CDR3 covers 13 residues. The V gene lost 0 bases and the J gene lost 6 bases, with 9 bases spanning the gap. Germline V gives CDR1 DFQATT, CDR2 SNEGSKA (reference sequence).

This clonotype was recorded many times. The chain is built from TRBV5-5 and TRBJ1-1, with D unclear. Germline V gene lookup returns CDR1 SGHKS and CDR2 YYEKEE (reference sequence). CDR3 size: 15 residues. The V and J ends lost 3 bases and 5 bases respectively, with 17 bases between them. CDR3 bases: TGTGCCAGCAGCTCCGGCGATCGGAGTAGGACTGAAGCTTTCTTT. Residues: CASSSGDRSRTEAFF.

This clonotype was observed at least ten times. The chain couples TRBV20-1 to TRBJ1-1, with no clear D. Per the germline V gene, CDR1 is DFQATT and CDR2 is SNEGSKA (reference sequence). The V end lost 8 bases, the J end lost 3 bases, and 10 bases lay between the germline ends. This CDR3 is 11 amino acids long. CDR3 region: CSPSGHTEAFF. The CDR3 DNA is TGCAGTCCCTCCGGCCACACTGAAGCTTTCTTT.

This clonotype was observed many times. J is TRBJ2-5 and V is TRBV6-5; D may be TRBD2 (5 bases). The V gene lost 5 bases and the J gene lost 5 bases, with 21 bases spanning the gap. The length of the CDR3 is 16 residues. Germline lookup yields CDR1 MNHEY and CDR2 SVGAGI. As DNA, the CDR3 is TGTGCCAGCAGTCAATCCATAGCGTTTGTGGTTGAGACCCAGTACTTC. Protein: CASSQSIAFVVETQYF.

This clonotype has at least ten counts. CDR3 DNA: TGCGCCAGCAGCTTGGTGGCAGCGAGTGAGCAGTTCTTC. Amino acid sequence: CASSLVAASEQFF. The chain couples TRBV5-1 to TRBJ2-1; D is uncertain. The CDR3 covers 13 residues. V was cut by 0 bases and J by 9 bases, with 10 bases left in between. CDR1 SGHRS and CDR2 YFSETQ come from the germline V gene.

The CDR3 nucleotides read TGTGCCACTAACGGGGGGCAAGACTATGGCTACACCTTC. It specifies CATNGGQDYGYTF. The chain links TRBV10-3 to TRBJ1-2, with D possibly being TRBD1 (6 bases). Germline values: CDR1 ENHRY, CDR2 SYGVKD. Trimming stripped 10 bases from V and 3 bases from J, with 15 bases between. This CDR3 has 13 amino acids.

At least ten counts were recorded for this clonotype. The J gene is TRBJ2-1, the V gene TRBV5-1; D may match TRBD1 or TRBD2 (7 bases each). Trimming took off 4 bases at V and 5 bases at J, with 16 bases between the two ends. This CDR3 is 15 amino acids long. Germline CDR1 and CDR2: SGHRS and YFSETQ. The CDR3 nucleotides read TGCGCCAGCAGCCCCCCCAGGGGGGGGAACAATGAGCAGTTCTTC. This encodes CASSPPRGGNNEQFF.

This clonotype has a count of ten or more. The chain couples TRBV27 to TRBJ1-6; a possible D gene is TRBD1 (6 bases). In germline, CDR1 is MNHEY, CDR2 SMNVEV (reference sequence). V was shortened by 8 bases and J by 8 bases, with 16 bases between the two germline ends. This CDR3 comprises 14 residues. The CDR3 spells CASALRGFYSPLHF. CDR3 bases: TGTGCCAGCGCCCTGAGGGGGTTCTATTCACCCCTCCACTTT.

This clonotype has at least ten counts. The chain recombines TRBV15 with TRBJ2-1; D might be TRBD1 (6 bases). This CDR3 has 11 residues. Per the germline V gene, CDR1 is LNHNV and CDR2 is YYDKDF (reference sequence). DNA of the CDR3: TGTGCGGGGGCGGGTGACAATGAGCAGTTCTTC. It encodes CAGAGDNEQFF.

This clonotype came up many times. The CDR3 bases are TGTGCCAGCAGGCGGGGGCCGTCAACAGATACGCAGTATTTT. It translates to CASRRGPSTDTQYF. The rearrangement joins TRBV2 to TRBJ2-3; a possible D gene is TRBD2 (7 bases). The CDR3 consists of 14 residues. Between the trimmed V and J ends, which lost 6 bases and 3 bases, there was a span of 13 bases. Looked up from germline, CDR1 is SNHLY and CDR2 is FYNNEI.

This clonotype was observed a few times. The genes are TRBV7-9 and TRBJ1-1; D remains ambiguous. The V end was cut by 8 bases, the J end by 1 base, with 11 bases between. Germline assignment: CDR1 SEHNR and CDR2 FQNEAQ (reference sequence). The CDR3 runs to 13 residues. The CDR3 DNA sequence: TGTGCCAGCGTACTCGGGAGGAACACTGAAGCTTTCTTT. Encoded protein: CASVLGRNTEAFF.

The table lists this clonotype with a few counts. The chain employs TRBV24-1 and TRBJ1-2; tentatively, D is TRBD1 (5 bases). The CDR3 loop spans 16 amino acids. The V end was cut by 3 bases, the J end by 4 bases, with 17 bases between. Germline V CDR1 and CDR2: KGHDR, SFDVKD. The CDR3: CATSDEAAGQSYGYTF. CDR3 sequence (DNA): TGTGCCACCAGTGATGAAGCTGCAGGGCAAAGCTATGGCTACACCTTC.

Comment on this clonotype: One base away lies a much larger clone, so this may be a sequencing read error. The V gene is TRBV29-1, the J gene TRBJ1-1, with 7 bases matching TRBD1. This CDR3 has 15 residues. CDR1 and CDR2 from the germline V gene are SQVTM and ANQGSEA. The trim removed 4 bases at V and 5 bases at J, leaving 13 bases unmatched. CDR3 region: CSVALRGAGGTEAFF. The CDR3, as DNA: TGCAGCGTTGCTCTCAGGGGGGCAGGGGGAACTGAAGCTTTCTTT.

The V call is TRBV20-1, the J call TRBJ2-1; 9 positions agree with TRBD1. V dropped 3 bases and J dropped 6; count of bases not matched to a gene: 9. The CDR3 spans 15 residues. Per germline, CDR1 DFQATT and CDR2 SNEGSKA (reference sequence). Here the CDR3 DNA reads TGCAGTGCTAGCGAACCGGGACAGGGAGCCAATGAGCAGTTCTTC. This sequence encodes CSASEPGQGANEQFF.

This clonotype was seen many times. This sequence joins TRBV29-1 and TRBJ1-2; a weak D match, TRBD1 (5 bases). The CDR3 runs 11 residues. Germline-derived CDR1 and CDR2 are SQVTM and ANQGSEA. V dropped 3 bases and J dropped 5 bases, with 7 bases sitting between them. The DNA for the CDR3 is TGCAGCGTTGATGAGGGGTATGGCTACACCTTC. This gives the protein CSVDEGYGYTF.

The chain links TRBV6-5 to TRBJ2-1, with 7 positions matching TRBD1. Unmatched junction bases numbered 8, after V lost 6 bases and J lost 3 bases. This CDR3 region has 15 residues. CDR1 and CDR2 (germline): MNHEY, SVGAGI. CDR3: CASSSTGTDYNEQFF. For the CDR3, the DNA is TGTGCCAGCAGCTCAACCGGGACAGACTACAATGAGCAGTTCTTC.

There are many counts of this clonotype. The J gene is TRBJ1-1, the V gene TRBV6-5, with D maybe TRBD1 (5 bases). CDR1 and CDR2 (germline): MNHEY, SVGAGI. There are 17 residues in the CDR3. V gave up 0 bases and J gave up 1 base, with 15 bases separating them. CDR3 DNA sequence: TGTGCCAGCAGTTACTCGACTGCGGCAGGGAGGAACACTGAAGCTTTCTTT. Residues: CASSYSTAAGRNTEAFF.

This clonotype was recorded at least ten times. V usage is TRBV21-1 and J usage is TRBJ2-7; the DNA was not compared with TRBD1, the D call given in the table. TRBV21-1 is listed as a pseudogene. This CDR3 is 12 amino acids long. CDR3 amino acids: CASSRTGDEQYV. CDR3 coding DNA: TGTGCCAGCAGCAGGACAGGGGACGAGCAGTACGTC.

The table lists this clonotype with many counts. CDR3 protein: CSAQVGSYNSPLHF. The CDR3 nucleotides read TGCAGTGCTCAAGTTGGATCCTATAATTCACCCCTCCACTTT. The chain carries TRBV20-1 and TRBJ1-6; D call uncertain. In germline, CDR1 is DFQATT, CDR2 SNEGSKA (reference sequence). Trimming shortened V by 5 bases and J by 1 base, and 9 bases separated the two germline ends. The length of the CDR3 is 14 residues.